This TCR beta chain was profiled in a study of PD-1 blockade in classical Hodgkin lymphoma. The method was immunoSEQ multiplex PCR; TCRdb's version includes in-frame clones alone and lacks a portion of them. The sample consists of tens of thousands of clones, over 60% of them appearing once. Time point reported: cycle 4 day 1 (C4D1), after more than 5 weeks of nivolumab. Brentuximab vedotin exposure varied among the patients, all of whom had relapsed after autologous stem cell transplantation. Note on this clone: Its matching antigen is unknown.

V was pared by 6 bases and J by 3 bases, with 14 bases between. Germline V gene data show CDR1 as MNHEY and CDR2 as SVGAGI. The CDR3 consists of 14 residues. Whole-study findings and limits: Complete responders entered with baseline diversity on par with newly diagnosed patients, the results showed.

The source is a human donor with classical Hodgkin lymphoma. The input for sequencing was peripheral blood mononuclear cells (PBMCs), taken before the fourth cycle of nivolumab. The chain combines TRBV6-5 with TRBJ2-5; D is uncertain. The CDR3 is CASRHKVGKETQYF. CDR3 DNA: TGTGCCAGCAGACACAAGGTGGGAAAAGAGACCCAGTACTTC.